This paragraph covers one T cell receptor (beta chain) sequence. The antigen is not known. The data were obtained in a study of T cells in Graves' hyperthyroidism and ophthalmopathy. General study findings and limits: The blood repertoire included most of the expanded thyroid clonotypes above 0.001.

V shed 1 base, J shed 8 bases, and the junction held 3 bases outside the gene matches. CDR1 and CDR2 (germline): SGHTA, FQGTGA. The CDR3 has 13 residues. Using RNA transcripts as the source, TCR beta CDR3 regions were amplified. Primed by the HTBI set, a first-round RT-PCR was run on the TCR CDR3. From the multiplex PCR reads, TCRdb called clonotypes with MiXCR, one entry per CDR3 protein. The repertoire holds more than 500,000 distinct CDR3 sequences, with about 16% as singletons. The source of the PBMCs was roughly 10 ml of fresh peripheral blood. The sequencing input was blood. The gene calls are TRBV7-3 and TRBJ2-3; the match to TRBD2 covers 7 bases. This receptor was obtained from a woman aged 25-40 years with Graves' ophthalmopathy. For the CDR3, the DNA is TGTGCCAGCAGCTTAAGCGGGAGCGGTACGCAGTATTTT. Its translation is CASSLSGSGTQYF.